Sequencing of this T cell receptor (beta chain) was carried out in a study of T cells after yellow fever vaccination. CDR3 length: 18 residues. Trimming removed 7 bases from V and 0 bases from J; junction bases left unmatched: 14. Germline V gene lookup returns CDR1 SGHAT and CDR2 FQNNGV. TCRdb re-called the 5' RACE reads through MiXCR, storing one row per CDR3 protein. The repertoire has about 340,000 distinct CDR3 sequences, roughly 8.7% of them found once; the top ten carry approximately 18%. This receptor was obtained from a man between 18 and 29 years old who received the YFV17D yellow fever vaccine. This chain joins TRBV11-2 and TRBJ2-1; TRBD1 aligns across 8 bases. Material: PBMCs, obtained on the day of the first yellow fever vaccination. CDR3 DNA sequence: TGTGCCAGCACCAACCGGGTCGGGACAGGAAGCTCCTACAATGAGCAGTTCTTC. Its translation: CASTNRVGTGSSYNEQFF. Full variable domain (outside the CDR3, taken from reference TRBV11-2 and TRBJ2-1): EAGVAQSPRYKIIEKRQSVAFWCNPISGHATLYWYQQILGQGPKLLIQFQNNGVVDDSQLPKDRFSAERLKGVDSTLKIQPAKLEDSAVYLCASTNRVGTGSSYNEQFFGPGTRLTVL.